This T cell receptor (beta chain) was observed in a study of Graves' ophthalmopathy and Graves' hyperthyroidism. For this clonotype: A much larger clone sits a single nucleotide away, making a read error possible.

RNA transcripts were the source from which TCR beta CDR3 regions were amplified. A first-round RT-PCR used HTBI primers, followed by a second-round multiplex PCR. MiXCR, run by TCRdb on the multiplex PCR reads, gives a single entry per CDR3 protein. Found here are around 600,000 distinct CDR3 sequences, more than 40% of them singletons; the top ten hold around 3%. Sequenced: peripheral blood. The receptor was derived from an adult man with Graves' ophthalmopathy.

CDR3 protein: CASSIEGSANYGYTF. The CDR3 bases are TGTGCCAGTAGTATAGAAGGCAGCGCTAACTATGGCTACACCTTC. The chain combines TRBV19 with TRBJ1-2; D gene uncertain. This CDR3 has 15 residues. Germline loops: CDR1 LNHDA, CDR2 SQIVND (reference sequence). V was cut by 0 bases and J by 0 bases, with 8 bases left in between.